What follows describes a single T cell receptor (beta chain). This sample is part of a study of blood T cell repertoires in COVID-19. The CDR3 has 13 amino acids. Germline CDR1 reads LNHDA; CDR2 reads SQIVND (reference sequence). Trimming cost V 5 bases and J 8 bases; bases outside gene matches: 4. The table came from immunoSEQ multiplex PCR; TCRdb's copy has only in-frame clones and leaves some out. The repertoire consists of around 58,000 clones, with approximately 81% occurring once and the leading ten covering less than 4.5%. The sequencing sample was made of PBMCs or T cells enriched from blood (not recorded which). The genes are TRBV19 and TRBJ2-2; the match to TRBD1 covers 8 bases. The sequence was collected from a woman aged 35 to 49 with acute COVID-19. The chain's CDR3 is CASSPGGRGELFF. The CDR3 DNA sequence: TGTGCCAGTAGTCCAGGGGGCAGGGGGGAGCTGTTTTTT.